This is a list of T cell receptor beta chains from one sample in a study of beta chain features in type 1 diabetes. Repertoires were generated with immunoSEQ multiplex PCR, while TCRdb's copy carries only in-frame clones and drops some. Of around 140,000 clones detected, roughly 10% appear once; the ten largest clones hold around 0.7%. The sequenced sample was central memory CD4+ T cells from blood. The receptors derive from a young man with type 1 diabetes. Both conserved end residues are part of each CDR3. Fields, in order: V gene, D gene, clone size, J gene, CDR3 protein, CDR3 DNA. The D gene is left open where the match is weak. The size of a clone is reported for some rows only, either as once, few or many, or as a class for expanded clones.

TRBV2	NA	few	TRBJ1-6	CASSGQPRSSPLHF	TGTGCCAGCAGTGGACAGCCAAGGTCGTCACCCCTCCACTTT
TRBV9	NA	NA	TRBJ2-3	CASSLTSGTGATDTQYF	TGTGCCAGCAGCCTAACGTCCGGGACTGGGGCCACAGATACGCAGTATTTT
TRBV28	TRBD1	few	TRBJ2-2	CASSSDRGRTGELFF	TGTGCCAGCAGTTCCGACAGGGGGCGGACCGGGGAGCTGTTTTTT
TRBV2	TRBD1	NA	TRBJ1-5	CASRATGDQPQHF	TGTGCCAGCAGAGCGACAGGGGATCAGCCCCAGCATTTT
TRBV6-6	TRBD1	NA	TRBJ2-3	CASRTGGADTQYF	TGTGCCAGCAGGACAGGGGGGGCAGATACGCAGTATTTT
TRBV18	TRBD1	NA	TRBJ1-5	CASSPGGLGSQPQHF	TGTGCCAGCTCCCCAGGGGGCCTTGGTAGTCAGCCCCAGCATTTT
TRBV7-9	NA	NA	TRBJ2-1	CASSRTGRGDEQFF	TGTGCCAGCAGCCGGACAGGGAGGGGCGATGAGCAGTTCTTC
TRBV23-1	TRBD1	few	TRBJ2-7	CASSPECRDRGYYEQYF	TGCGCCAGCAGCCCGGAGTGTCGGGACAGGGGCTACTACGAGCAGTACTTC
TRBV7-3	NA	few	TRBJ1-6	CASTLTAGEALHF	TGTGCCAGCACCCTGACCGCCGGGGAAGCCCTCCACTTT
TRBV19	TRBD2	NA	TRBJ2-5	CASSPSGGVETQYF	TGTGCCAGTAGTCCCAGCGGGGGAGTAGAGACCCAGTACTTC
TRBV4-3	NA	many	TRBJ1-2	CASSQGQGGGYTF	TGCGCCAGCAGCCAAGGTCAGGGAGGTGGCTACACCTTC
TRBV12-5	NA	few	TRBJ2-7	CASAPSLNEQYF	TGTGCTAGTGCCCCAAGCCTGAACGAGCAGTACTTC
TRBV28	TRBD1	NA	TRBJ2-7	CASSPRQGSYEQYF	TGTGCCAGCAGTCCAAGACAGGGGTCCTACGAGCAGTACTTC
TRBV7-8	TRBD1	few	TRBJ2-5	CASSLEGQGGETQYF	TGTGCCAGCAGCTTAGAAGGACAGGGGGGAGAGACCCAGTACTTC
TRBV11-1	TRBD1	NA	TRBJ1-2	CASSDRQGNGYTF	TGTGCCAGCAGCGACCGACAGGGGAATGGCTACACCTTC
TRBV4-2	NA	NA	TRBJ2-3	CASSQDSGGSTDTQYF	TGTGCCAGCAGCCAAGATTCCGGCGGAAGCACAGATACGCAGTATTTT
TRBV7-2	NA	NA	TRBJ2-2	CASSANIPGVVTGELFF	TGTGCCAGCAGCGCTAACATTCCAGGGGTGGTAACCGGGGAGCTGTTTTTT
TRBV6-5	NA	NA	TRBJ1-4	CASSPRDPSGEKLFF	TGTGCCAGCAGTCCCCGGGATCCAAGTGGGGAAAAACTGTTTTTT
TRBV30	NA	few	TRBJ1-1	CAWAGFHRGNTEAFF	TGTGCCTGGGCCGGGTTCCACCGGGGGAACACTGAAGCTTTCTTT
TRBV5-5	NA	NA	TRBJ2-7	CASSSGQPGEYEQYF	TGTGCCAGCAGCTCCGGCCAACCAGGGGAATACGAGCAGTACTTC
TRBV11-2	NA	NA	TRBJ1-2	CASSSSSGWESYGYTF	TGTGCCAGCAGCTCGTCTTCAGGGTGGGAAAGCTATGGCTACACCTTC
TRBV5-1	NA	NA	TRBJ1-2	CASSLVPGEGYTF	TGCGCCAGCAGCTTGGTGCCAGGGGAAGGCTACACCTTC
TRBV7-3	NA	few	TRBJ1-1	CASSSQAGTEAFF	TGTGCCAGCAGCTCTCAGGCAGGCACTGAAGCTTTCTTT
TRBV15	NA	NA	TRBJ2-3	CATSGSAALSTDTQYF	TGTGCCACCAGCGGGTCGGCGGCGTTGAGCACAGATACGCAGTATTTT
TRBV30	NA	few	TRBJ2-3	CAWRTGVEDTQYF	TGTGCCTGGAGAACGGGGGTGGAAGATACGCAGTATTTT
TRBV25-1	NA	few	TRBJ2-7	CASSAYHEQYF	TGTGCCAGCAGTGCCTATCACGAGCAGTACTTC
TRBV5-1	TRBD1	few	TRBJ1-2	CASSEGAENYGYTF	TGCGCCAGCAGCGAGGGGGCAGAGAACTATGGCTACACCTTC
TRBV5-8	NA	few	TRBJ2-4	CASSFGSRPTKNIQYF	TGTGCCAGCAGCTTTGGATCCAGGCCGACCAAAAACATTCAGTACTTC
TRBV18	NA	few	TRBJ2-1	CASSPPTIGQFF	TGTGCCAGCTCACCACCGACTATCGGGCAGTTCTTC
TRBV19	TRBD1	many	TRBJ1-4	CAITAGQRNEKLFF	TGTGCCATCACTGCGGGACAGCGGAATGAAAAACTGTTTTTT
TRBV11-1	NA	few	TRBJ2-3	CASSLARQDTQYF	TGTGCCAGCAGCTTAGCCAGGCAAGATACGCAGTATTTT
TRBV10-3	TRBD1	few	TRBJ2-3	CAIRGPQGRTDTQYF	TGTGCCATCAGAGGACCACAGGGGCGCACAGATACGCAGTATTTT
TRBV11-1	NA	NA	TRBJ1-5	CASSRSMNQPQHF	TGTGCCAGCAGCCGGTCGATGAATCAGCCCCAGCATTTT
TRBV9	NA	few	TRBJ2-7	CASSRGVRGAYEQYF	TGTGCCAGCAGCAGAGGGGTCAGGGGTGCCTACGAGCAGTACTTC
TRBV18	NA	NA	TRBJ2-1	CASSAQGIGNEQFF	TGTGCCAGCTCAGCCCAGGGGATCGGAAATGAGCAGTTCTTC
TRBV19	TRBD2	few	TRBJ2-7	CASSTKLTGGHEQYF	TGTGCCAGTAGTACCAAATTGACGGGAGGCCACGAGCAGTACTTC
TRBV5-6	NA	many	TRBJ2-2	CASSGGPTNTGELFF	TGTGCCAGCTCCGGGGGACCCACGAACACCGGGGAGCTGTTTTTT
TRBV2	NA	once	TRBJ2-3	CASKRGTTKSTDTQYF	TGTGCCAGCAAAAGGGGGACCACGAAGAGCACAGATACGCAGTATTTT
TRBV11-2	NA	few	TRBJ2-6	CASSPYSGANVLTF	TGTGCCAGCAGCCCGTACTCTGGGGCCAACGTCCTGACTTTC
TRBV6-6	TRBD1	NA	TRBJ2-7	CASSAYRGYEQYF	TGTGCCAGCAGTGCATACAGGGGCTACGAGCAGTACTTC
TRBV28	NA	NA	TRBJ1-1	CASKPGNMNTEAFF	TGTGCCAGCAAACCGGGAAACATGAACACTGAAGCTTTCTTT
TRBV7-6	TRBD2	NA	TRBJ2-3	CASSLGPSGAWDTQYF	TGTGCCAGCAGCTTAGGTCCTAGCGGGGCTTGGGATACGCAGTATTTT
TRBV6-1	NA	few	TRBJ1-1	CAAGPVRNTEAFF	TGTGCCGCGGGACCTGTCAGGAACACTGAAGCTTTCTTT
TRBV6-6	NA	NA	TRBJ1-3	CASSLSQGTGNTIYF	TGTGCCAGCAGTTTATCGCAGGGAACTGGAAACACCATATATTTT